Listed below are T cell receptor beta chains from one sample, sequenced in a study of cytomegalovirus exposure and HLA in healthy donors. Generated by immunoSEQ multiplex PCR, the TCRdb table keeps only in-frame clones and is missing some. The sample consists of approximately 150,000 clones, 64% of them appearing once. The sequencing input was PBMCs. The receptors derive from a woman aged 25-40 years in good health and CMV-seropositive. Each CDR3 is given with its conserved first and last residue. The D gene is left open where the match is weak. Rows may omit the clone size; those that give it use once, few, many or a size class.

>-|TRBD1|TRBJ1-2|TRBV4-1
CASSQQTRGQRGYTF
TGCGCCAGCAGCCAACAGACCAGGGGGCAGCGTGGCTACACCTTC
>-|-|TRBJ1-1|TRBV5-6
CASSLIGADHYTEAFF
TGTGCCAGCAGCTTAATTGGGGCGGACCATTACACTGAAGCTTTCTTT
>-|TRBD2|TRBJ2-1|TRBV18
CASSIKGPSGPSGSYNEQFF
TGTGCCAGCTCGATCAAAGGCCCTAGCGGCCCCAGCGGATCCTACAATGAGCAGTTCTTC
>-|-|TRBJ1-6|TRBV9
CASSVDGGGNSPLHF
TGTGCCAGCAGCGTAGATGGGGGGGGTAATTCACCCCTCCACTTT
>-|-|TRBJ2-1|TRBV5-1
CASSLTTQVQKFF
TGCGCCAGCAGCCTAACTACACAGGTACAAAAGTTCTTC
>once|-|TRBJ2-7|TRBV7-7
CASSLGPSYEQYF
TGTGCCAGCAGCTTAGGGCCCTCCTACGAGCAGTACTTC
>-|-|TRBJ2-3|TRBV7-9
CASSLARTDTQYF
TGTGCCAGCAGCTTAGCGCGAACAGATACGCAGTATTTT
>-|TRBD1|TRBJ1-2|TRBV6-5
CANRDRGWYGYTF
TGTGCCAACCGGGACAGGGGGTGGTATGGCTACACCTTC
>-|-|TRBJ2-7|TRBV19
CASSPRGAVNSYEQYF
TGTGCCAGTAGTCCCCGGGGAGCGGTCAACTCCTACGAGCAGTACTTC
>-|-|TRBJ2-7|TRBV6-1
CASSHQGGPLYEQYF
TGTGCCAGCAGCCATCAGGGGGGCCCCCTCTACGAGCAGTACTTC
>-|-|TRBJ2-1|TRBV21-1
CASRQSGRTSYNEQFF
TGTGCCAGCAGACAGAGCGGGAGAACGTCCTACAATGAGCAGTTCTTC
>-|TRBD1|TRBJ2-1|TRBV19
CASSIGQGTYNEQFF
TGTGCCAGTAGTATCGGACAGGGAACCTACAATGAGCAGTTCTTC
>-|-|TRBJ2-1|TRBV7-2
CASSFRGYNEQFF
TGTGCCAGCAGCTTCCGGGGCTACAATGAGCAGTTCTTC
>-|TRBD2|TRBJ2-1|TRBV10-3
CATLGGAGPNEQFF
TGTGCCACCCTGGGGGGAGCGGGGCCCAATGAGCAGTTCTTC
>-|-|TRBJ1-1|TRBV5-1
CASSFQGTEAFF
TGCGCCAGCAGCTTCCAGGGCACTGAAGCTTTCTTT
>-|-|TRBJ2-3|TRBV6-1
CASRAGRNTDTQYF
TGTGCCAGCAGGGCTGGGAGAAACACAGATACGCAGTATTTT
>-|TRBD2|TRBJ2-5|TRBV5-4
CASSHSSGGRGETQYF
TGTGCCAGCAGCCATTCTAGCGGGGGGCGGGGTGAGACCCAGTACTTC
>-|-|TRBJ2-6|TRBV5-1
CASSLSGFGANVLTF
TGCGCCAGCAGCTTGTCAGGCTTTGGGGCCAACGTCCTGACTTTC
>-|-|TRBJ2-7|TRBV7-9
CASSSNYEQYF
TGTGCCAGCAGCTCTAACTACGAGCAGTACTTC
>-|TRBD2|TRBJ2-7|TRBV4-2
CASSQDRVSGSFSEQYF
TGTGCCAGCAGCCAAGACCGGGTGAGCGGGAGCTTCTCCGAGCAGTACTTC
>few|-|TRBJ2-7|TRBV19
CASMRDRSSYEQYF
TGTGCCAGTATGAGAGACAGGAGCTCCTACGAGCAGTACTTC
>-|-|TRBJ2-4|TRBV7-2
CASSLPGTKNIQYF
TGTGCCAGCAGCTTACCCGGGACCAAAAACATTCAGTACTTC
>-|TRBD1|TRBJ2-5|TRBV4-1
CASSQVKTGEFGSLRETQYF
TGCGCCAGCAGCCAAGTAAAGACAGGGGAATTTGGCTCCCTACGAGAGACCCAGTACTTC
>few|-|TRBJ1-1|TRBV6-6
CASSYQVLNTEAFF
TGTGCCAGCAGTTATCAGGTCTTGAACACTGAAGCTTTCTTT
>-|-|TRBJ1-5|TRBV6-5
CASSFQRSVGPQHF
TGTGCCAGCAGCTTTCAACGGTCCGTCGGGCCCCAGCATTTT
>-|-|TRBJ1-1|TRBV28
CASSPPGAGDTEAFF
TGTGCCAGCAGCCCCCCAGGGGCGGGGGACACTGAAGCTTTCTTT
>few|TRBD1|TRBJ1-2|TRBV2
CASSHRTGANYGYTF
TGTGCCAGCAGTCACCGGACAGGGGCCAACTATGGCTACACCTTC
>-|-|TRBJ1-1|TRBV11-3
CASSLSQGTEAFF
TGTGCCAGCAGTTTGAGTCAGGGAACTGAAGCTTTCTTT
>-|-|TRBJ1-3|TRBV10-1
CASSNPGGNTIYF
TGCGCCAGCAGCAACCCAGGAGGAAACACCATATATTTT
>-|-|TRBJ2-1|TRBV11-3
CASSPRSGGNEQFF
TGTGCCAGCAGCCCACGGTCTGGAGGGAATGAGCAGTTCTTC
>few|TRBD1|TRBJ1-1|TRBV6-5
CASSGWGQKNTEAFF
TGTGCCAGCAGTGGGTGGGGACAGAAGAACACTGAAGCTTTCTTT
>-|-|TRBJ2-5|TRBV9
CASSASGSRLETQYF
TGTGCCAGCAGCGCCTCCGGGTCACGCCTGGAGACCCAGTACTTC
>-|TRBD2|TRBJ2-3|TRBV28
CASRGGGRITDTQYF
TGTGCCAGCAGGGGCGGGGGGCGGATCACAGATACGCAGTATTTT
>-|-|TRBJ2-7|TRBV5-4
CASSYSSVLGRYEQYF
TGTGCCAGCAGCTACTCCTCCGTACTGGGCAGGTACGAGCAGTACTTC
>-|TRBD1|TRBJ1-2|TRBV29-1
CSVEPYVGGQGYGYSF
TGCAGCGTTGAACCCTACGTAGGGGGACAGGGGTATGGCTACTCCTTC
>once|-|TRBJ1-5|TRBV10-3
CAISGESNQPQHF
TGTGCCATCAGTGGGGAGAGCAATCAGCCCCAGCATTTT